This TCR beta chain was observed in a study of CD8+ T cells in alopecia areata. V was shortened by 5 bases and J by 6 bases, with 19 bases between the two germline ends. The CDR3 totals 14 residues. Germline V gene data show CDR1 as SQVTM and CDR2 as ANQGSEA. RNA extraction was followed by reverse transcription into cDNA, which acted as the sequencing template. Using immunoSEQ multiplex PCR, the repertoire was profiled, and TCRdb retains in-frame clones only, with some absent. This sample yields 150,000 or so clones, of which around half are seen a single time; approximately 19% belongs to the top ten. Broader study findings: The study found higher clonality in lesional than normal scalp, especially in alopecia totalis/universalis.

With regard to this clone: Its antigen is currently unknown.

The clonotype was recovered from a human donor with alopecia areata. The material was CD8+ T cells sorted from blood, obtained at week 0. This sequence joins TRBV29-1 and TRBJ1-2; D might be TRBD1 (5 bases). The CDR3 DNA reads TGCAGCGTTTCCCAGGGTCGGGGTTCGGATGGCTACACCTTC. Translated, it gives CSVSQGRGSDGYTF.